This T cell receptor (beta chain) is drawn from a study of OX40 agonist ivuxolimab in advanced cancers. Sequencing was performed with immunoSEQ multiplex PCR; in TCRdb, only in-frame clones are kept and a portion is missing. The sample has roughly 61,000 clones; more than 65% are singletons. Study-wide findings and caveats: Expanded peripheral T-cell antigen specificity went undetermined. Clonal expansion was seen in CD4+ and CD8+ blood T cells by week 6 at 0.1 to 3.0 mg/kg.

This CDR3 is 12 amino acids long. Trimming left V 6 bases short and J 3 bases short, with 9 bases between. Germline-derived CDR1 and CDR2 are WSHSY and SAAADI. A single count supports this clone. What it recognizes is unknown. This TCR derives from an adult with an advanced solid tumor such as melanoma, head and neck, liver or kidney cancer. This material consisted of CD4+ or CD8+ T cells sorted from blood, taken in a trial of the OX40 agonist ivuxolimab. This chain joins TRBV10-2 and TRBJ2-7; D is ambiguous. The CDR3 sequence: CASRKAGYEQYF. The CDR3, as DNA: TGCGCCAGCAGAAAGGCCGGCTACGAGCAGTACTTC.